Here is one T cell receptor beta chain with its context. The antigen remains undetermined. This entry is derived from a study of beta chain features in type 1 diabetes. Points from the study as a whole: Naive, central memory and regulatory TCRB repertoires appeared more similar among patients than healthy donors.

Of the isolated RNA, all was reverse transcribed, and so the sequenced material was expressed TCRB transcripts. Libraries were prepared by immunoSEQ multiplex PCR; TCRdb keeps only in-frame clonotypes and omits some of them. The data hold hundreds of thousands of clones, with roughly 12% observed a single time. V dropped 0 bases and J dropped 1 base, with 10 bases sitting between them. The CDR3 spans 15 residues. Germline CDR1 reads SEHNR; CDR2 reads FQNEAQ (reference sequence). Staining for CD45RO/CCR7/CD25/CD127/CD95/CD27 allowed sorting of CD4+ naive, central memory, regulatory and stem cell-like memory cells.

This TCR was recovered from a man between 18 and 35 years old in good health. This rearrangement joins TRBV7-9 to TRBJ2-7; D might be TRBD1 (7 bases). Sequenced input: naive CD4+ T cells from blood. The CDR3 reads CASSLAAGQSYEQYF. Written as DNA, the CDR3 is TGTGCCAGCAGCTTAGCCGCGGGACAGTCCTACGAGCAGTACTTC.